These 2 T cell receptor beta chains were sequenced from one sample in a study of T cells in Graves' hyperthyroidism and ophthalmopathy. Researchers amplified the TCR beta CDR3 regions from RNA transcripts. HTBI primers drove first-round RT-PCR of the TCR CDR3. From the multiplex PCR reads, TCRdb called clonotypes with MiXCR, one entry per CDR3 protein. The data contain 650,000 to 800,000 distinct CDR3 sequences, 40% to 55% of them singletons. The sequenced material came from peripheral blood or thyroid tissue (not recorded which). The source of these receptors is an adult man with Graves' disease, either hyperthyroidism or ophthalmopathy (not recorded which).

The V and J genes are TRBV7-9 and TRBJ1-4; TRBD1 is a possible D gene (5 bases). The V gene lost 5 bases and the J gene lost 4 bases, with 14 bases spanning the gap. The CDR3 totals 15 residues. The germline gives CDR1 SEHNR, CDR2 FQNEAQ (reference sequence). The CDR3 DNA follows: TGTGCCAGCAGCATCCGGGGGAGTGGTAATGAAAAACTGTTTTTT. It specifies CASSIRGSGNEKLFF.

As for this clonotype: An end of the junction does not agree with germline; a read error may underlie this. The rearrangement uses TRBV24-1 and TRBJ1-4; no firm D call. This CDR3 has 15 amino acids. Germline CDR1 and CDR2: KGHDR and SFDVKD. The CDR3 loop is CASSPRNLANEKLFF. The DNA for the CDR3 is TGTGCCAGCAGTCCCAGAAATCTGGCTAATGAAAAACTGTTTTTT.